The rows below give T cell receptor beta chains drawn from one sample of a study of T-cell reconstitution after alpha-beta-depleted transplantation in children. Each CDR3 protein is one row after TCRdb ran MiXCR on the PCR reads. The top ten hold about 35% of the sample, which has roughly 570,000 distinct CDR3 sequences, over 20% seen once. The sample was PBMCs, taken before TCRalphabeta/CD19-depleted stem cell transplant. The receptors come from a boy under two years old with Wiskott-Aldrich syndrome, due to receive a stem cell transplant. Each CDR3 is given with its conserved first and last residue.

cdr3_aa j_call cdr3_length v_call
CASSSGRTSTGELFF TRBJ2-2 15 TRBV12-3/TRBV12-4
CASKRQGAGEQYF TRBJ2-7 13 TRBV19
CSARDRQDRGLEQYF TRBJ2-7 15 TRBV20-1
CAIGSGLAYYEQYF TRBJ2-7 14 TRBV10-3
CSAKSYSGAAGVIYNEQFF TRBJ2-1 19 TRBV20-1
CASSPRVNTGELFF TRBJ2-2 14 TRBV3-1
CSVDSLIDRDRGGYNEQFF TRBJ2-1 19 TRBV29-1
CASSPTRTVSYNEQFF TRBJ2-1 16 TRBV7-9
CSVEGLAGKETQYF TRBJ2-5 14 TRBV29-1
CASSLEKGNEQFF TRBJ2-1 13 TRBV5-1
CSASQRAFYNEQFF TRBJ2-1 14 TRBV20-1
CASSPPTPRAGNTIYF TRBJ1-3 16 TRBV11-2
CASSSHPYEQYF TRBJ2-7 12 TRBV7-9
CASSLEGRDTDTQYF TRBJ2-3 15 TRBV7-2
CAWSGRGKTEAFF TRBJ1-1 13 TRBV30
CSARDLGVAGELFF TRBJ2-2 14 TRBV20-1
CSARVDRDRNQPQHF TRBJ1-5 15 TRBV20-1
CASSPRTGGTDTQYF TRBJ2-3 15 TRBV5-1
CASSISYNEQFF TRBJ2-1 12 TRBV11-2
CSARVPGDTQYF TRBJ2-3 12 TRBV20-1
CASSTAGGVETQYF TRBJ2-5 14 TRBV5-1
CASSHRASYEQYF TRBJ2-7 13 TRBV6-1
CASSFYGDSRTDTQYF TRBJ2-3 16 TRBV5-1
CASKKDRLNQPQHF TRBJ1-5 14 TRBV6-1
CASGTANGYTF TRBJ1-2 11 TRBV30
CAINDRDSNQPQHF TRBJ1-5 14 TRBV10-3
CASRVLSGSANYEQFF TRBJ2-1 16 TRBV7-2
CSALRDSQYEQYF TRBJ2-7 13 TRBV20-1
CSASMDQQYF TRBJ2-7 10 TRBV20-1
CSASRREGRPEQFF TRBJ2-1 14 TRBV20-1
CAIMRGTGANVLTF TRBJ2-6 14 TRBV10-3
CASSPSTGTGYLAGEGGEQFF TRBJ2-1 21 TRBV4-1
CASSLAGPEETQYF TRBJ2-5 14 TRBV5-1
CASSTTGRAGDHEQFF TRBJ2-1 16 TRBV5-1
CSAGLDRSTDTQYF TRBJ2-3 14 TRBV29-1
CASSLYGSTYEQYF TRBJ2-7 14 TRBV5-1
CASSFSSHGFYGYTF TRBJ1-2 15 TRBV5-1
CSASFGDTQYF TRBJ2-3 11 TRBV20-1
CASSLWEDEQFF TRBJ2-1 12 TRBV27
CSVAPVSEQFF TRBJ2-1 11 TRBV29-1